This TCR beta chain was profiled in a study of blood T cell repertoires in COVID-19. The overall study: Sources were T cells, B-cell-depleted T cells, or PBMCs; the material itself was cDNA or gDNA.

The age range of participants was 18 to 89 years, with residence in approximately 25 US areas. The V segment lost 6 bases and the J segment 8 bases; nucleotides outside the gene matches: 3. This CDR3 has 12 amino acids. CDR1 is MNHEY, CDR2 SVGAGI, per germline. The data were produced by immunoSEQ multiplex PCR, yet TCRdb's version contains in-frame clones alone and is incomplete. The data contain some 380,000 clones, more than 75% of them singletons. Sequencing used PBMCs or T cells enriched from blood (not recorded which). This clonotype originated in a man in his thirties or forties who had recovered from COVID-19. The chain joins TRBV6-5 to TRBJ1-2, with 10 bases that match TRBD1. As DNA, the CDR3 is TGTGCCAGCAGGCGGACAGGGGGAGGCTACACCTTC. Amino acids: CASRRTGGGYTF.